The text below deals with one TCR beta chain. The antigen is unknown. The sample comes from a study of cytomegalovirus exposure and HLA in healthy donors. General observations from the study: Specific recognition of CMV antigens was confirmed in vitro for three chains (all CMV-associated). Cytomegalovirus association was assigned to more than 150 TCR beta chains.

Researchers ran the PCR with 60 Vbeta and 13 Jbeta primers. The method was immunoSEQ multiplex PCR; TCRdb's version includes in-frame clones alone and lacks a portion of them. The sample holds 200,000 to 250,000 clones, roughly 83% seen once. The clonotype was recovered from a boy aged 2-15 years in good health and CMV-seronegative. Material: PBMCs.

The DNA for the CDR3 is TGTGCCAGCAGGGAGGGTCTAGCGGGAAGGGAGCAGTACTTC. Translation: CASREGLAGREQYF. The rearrangement joins TRBV2 to TRBJ2-7; 9 positions match TRBD2. Germline V gene lookup returns CDR1 SNHLY and CDR2 FYNNEI. This CDR3 is 14 amino acids long. V gave up 6 bases and J gave up 7 bases; unmatched junction bases: 10. The entire variable domain, with the rest obtained from reference TRBV2 and TRBJ2-7, is as follows: EPEVTQTPSHQVTQMGQEVILRCVPISNHLYFYWYRQILGQKVEFLVSFYNNEISEKSEIFDDQFSVERPDGSNFTLKIRSTKLEDSAMYFCASREGLAGREQYFGPGTRLTVT.